This T cell receptor (beta chain) is from a study of T cells after yellow fever vaccination (dated by TCRdb to between 2018 and 2021). Describing the broader study: The SMART-Seq v4 Ultra Low Input RNA kit was used to prepare libraries from fractions with low cell numbers. Blood was collected at multiple timepoints before and after primary and secondary immunization, and bulk PBMC replicates and cell subsets were isolated. The cohort comprised two healthy male donors, one aged 18 to 30 and one aged 30 to 39 years. To track T-cell clones before and after primary and booster YFV17D yellow fever vaccination, bulk TCR alpha and beta repertoires were sequenced longitudinally.

This clonotype was observed at least ten times. Its antigen specificity is not known. There are no base qualities to consult, and no much larger clone falls within one base. Spanning cysteine to phenylalanine, the CDR3 consists of 11 amino acids. CDR3 DNA only is kept here, 33 bases in frame from base 1. The V and J ends are trimmed by 9 bases and 3 bases, leaving 7 bases between them. The run used an Illumina NovaSeq 6000. Synthesis of TCR cDNA relied on 5'RACE template switching, a step that introduced a universal primer site along with unique molecular identifiers. Priming for cDNA synthesis came from both the TCR alpha and TCR beta constant segments. Two PCR steps were used to amplify libraries, with sample barcodes and sequencing adapters being added in the second step. Sequencing of libraries was performed on Illumina HiSeq 2500 (2x100 bp) or NovaSeq (2x150 bp). For the original study's pipeline: Demultiplexing of reads and collapsing into UMI consensus sequences were performed with MIGEC, and V(D)J alignment was carried out with MiXCR. Using edgeR on replicate PBMC samples, clonotypes were called vaccine-responding if FDR was below 0.01 and the log2 fold change was above 5 up to day 15. Each bulk clonotype was labeled CD4 or CD8 based on which sequenced repertoire, CD4 or CD8, contained the clonotype at higher abundance. The public reads were reprocessed in TCRdb via fastp at Q25 and MiXCR, keeping in-frame beta chains. Every distinct CDR3 protein forms one entry, paired with its most common genes and DNA. TCRdb, rather than the study authors, made the V and J calls. This sample has some 320,000 distinct CDR3 sequences in its table, and roughly 4% of those were observed once. Roughly 24% of the sample is held by the ten biggest clonotypes.

Read against the paper, the sample's treatment or condition label means: live attenuated yellow fever vaccine strain. Two biological replicates of bulk PBMCs were collected at each blood-draw timepoint. A standard Ficoll-Paque protocol was used to isolate PBMCs from peripheral blood. TriZol was used to extract RNA from bulk PBMCs, from CD4 and CD8 fractions, and from dextramer-positive and dextramer-negative fractions. Points the paper makes about the study in general: A small share of clonotypes was detected in both CD4 and CD8 compartments, with the overlap likely arising from convergent recombination. The study included only a couple of donors, which limits how far the findings can be generalized. Because abundant contaminating clonotypes from the bulk population could be contained in FACS-sorted repertoires, computational filtering was required. Compared with the primary T-cell response, the secondary T-cell response was faster but weaker, reaching its peak on day 5 rather than on day 15. Most clones expanded after primary vaccination were re-detected after the booster (almost 98% of CD4 and roughly 85% of CD8), suggesting broad memory maintenance.

The rearranged chain carries TRBV12-3 or TRBV12-4 and TRBJ2-3, with the identity of the D gene unclear. The source is a young man who received the YFV17D yellow fever vaccine. Source: PBMCs, taken 5 days after the yellow fever booster vaccination. The CDR3 protein sequence reads: CASARTDTQYF. Here is the DNA: TGTGCCAGTGCGCGGACAGATACGCAGTATTTT.